This TCR beta chain was sequenced during a study of vaccination and CD4 T cells after COVID-19. Trimming shortened V by 3 bases and J by 4 bases, and 12 bases separated the two germline ends. The CDR3 has 13 amino acids. Germline CDR1 and CDR2: DFQATT and SNEGSKA (reference sequence). The sample's treatment: approximately nine-day PBMC culture with coronavirus spike peptide pools or control peptides (ViraFEST assay). With the Oncomine TCR Beta short-read assay, DNA from cultured CD4+ T cells was sequenced. Each CDR3 protein gets one entry after TCRdb re-called the PCR reads with MiXCR. Of roughly 7,000 distinct CDR3 sequences listed, roughly 69% are singletons. This clonotype was picked up a small number of times. What it binds is unknown.

This TCR was recovered from a human donor who had recovered from COVID-19. Sample: CD4+ T cells from blood, cultured in vitro. The V call is TRBV20-1, the J call TRBJ1-2; weak D call: TRBD1 (6 bases). The CDR3 nucleotides read TGCAGTGCTAGGGCCACAGGGTCCTATGGCTACACCTTC. Translation gives CSARATGSYGYTF.